This is a list of T cell receptor beta chains from one sample in a study of breast tumors, draining lymph nodes, adjacent tissues. TCRdb ran MiXCR on the multiplex PCR reads and lists one entry per CDR3 protein. The table records over 200,000 distinct CDR3 sequences, 32% of them present only once. Sequenced: axillary lymph node tissue. The receptors shown here come from a female donor with breast cancer. Some clones in this sample may be carry-over from other donors' samples. Each CDR3 is given with its conserved first and last residue. A D gene is named only where the DNA matches it firmly. Not all rows give a size; the values are once, few, many and, for expanded clones, a class.

clone_size	d_call	v_call	j_call	cdr3_aa	cdr3_nt
many	TRBD2	TRBV5-1	TRBJ2-5	CASSWGGRGETQYF	TGCGCCAGCAGCTGGGGCGGGAGAGGAGAGACCCAGTACTTC
once	NA	TRBV7-2	TRBJ2-3	CASSLGRGVEQYF	TGTGCCAGCAGCTTAGGGCGCGGGGTCGAGCAGTATTTT
NA	TRBD1	TRBV14	TRBJ1-2	CASSQEFGTGRPLLRYGYTF	TGTGCCAGCAGCCAAGAATTCGGGACAGGCAGGCCTCTCCTAAGGTATGGCTACACCTTC
many	TRBD2	TRBV20-1	TRBJ2-3	CSARDGREGRTDTQYF	TGCAGTGCTAGAGATGGGCGGGAGGGCCGCACGGATACGCAGTATTTT
NA	NA	TRBV6-1	TRBJ2-7	CASRGSNSYEQYF	TGTGCCAGCAGGGGGTCCAACTCCTACGAGCAGTACTTC
many	NA	TRBV4-1	TRBJ1-4	CASSQDYLFGTSEKLFF	TGCGCCAGCAGCCAGGACTACTTATTCGGGACTAGTGAAAAACTGTTTTTT
few	TRBD1	TRBV28	TRBJ1-5	CASSLRDSSNQPQHF	TGTGCCAGCAGTTTGCGGGACAGTAGCAATCAGCCCCAGCATTTT
NA	NA	TRBV2	TRBJ1-2	CASMWDKGVSGYTF	TGTGCCAGCATGTGGGACAAGGGCGTATCGGGCTACACCTTC
many	NA	TRBV12-3/TRBV12-4	TRBJ2-3	CASSLSFADTQYF	TGTGCCAGCAGTTTAAGTTTCGCAGATACGCAGTATTTT
few	NA	TRBV28	TRBJ2-7	CASSSAIDGQYF	TGTGCCAGCAGTTCTGCTATCGACGGGCAGTACTTC
many	NA	TRBV12-3/TRBV12-4	TRBJ2-3	CASIPNSYTDTQYF	TGTGCCAGCATCCCGAATTCCTACACAGATACGCAGTATTTT
many	TRBD2	TRBV15	TRBJ2-3	CATSRDREGRNTQYF	TGTGCCACCAGCAGAGATAGGGAGGGCCGGAATACGCAGTATTTT
many	NA	TRBV27	TRBJ1-6	CASRIGRGVNSPLHF	TGTGCCAGCAGAATCGGACGTGGGGTCAATTCACCCCTCCACTTT
few	NA	TRBV3-1	TRBJ1-1	CASSQGLRLNTEAFF	TGTGCCAGCAGCCAAGGCCTCAGACTGAACACTGAAGCTTTCTTT
many	NA	TRBV28	TRBJ1-2	CASRRTVMLGYTF	TGTGCCAGCAGAAGGACGGTGATGTTGGGCTACACCTTC
many	NA	TRBV19	TRBJ2-2	CASSMERYGGTGELFF	TGTGCCAGTAGTATGGAGCGGTACGGGGGCACCGGGGAGCTGTTTTTT
many	NA	TRBV18	TRBJ2-7	CASSPYQGDHEQYF	TGTGCCAGCTCACCGTACCAGGGAGACCACGAGCAGTACTTC
NA	NA	TRBV7-2	TRBJ2-5	CASSIKRQTQYF	TGTGCCAGCAGCATAAAACGACAGACCCAGTACTTC
many	TRBD2	TRBV7-8	TRBJ2-1	CASSSLRGRNEQFF	TGTGCCAGCAGCTCTCTGCGGGGGAGGAATGAGCAGTTCTTC
many	NA	TRBV5-8	TRBJ2-3	CASTRGGGRSTDTQYF	TGTGCCAGCACCCGCGGTGGGGGGAGGAGCACAGATACGCAGTATTTT
many	NA	TRBV12-3/TRBV12-4	TRBJ2-7	CASSSGLTGEQYF	TGTGCCAGCAGTTCAGGACTTACAGGGGAGCAGTACTTC
NA	NA	TRBV12-3/TRBV12-4	TRBJ1-1	CASTLKEGGTEAFF	TGTGCCAGCACCCTCAAGGAGGGGGGGACTGAAGCTTTCTTT
many	TRBD2	TRBV19	TRBJ2-1	CASKEGGPRDEQFF	TGTGCCAGTAAGGAGGGAGGGCCTCGGGATGAGCAGTTCTTC
many	TRBD1	TRBV9	TRBJ1-5	CASSVGTGSNQPQHF	TGTGCCAGCAGCGTAGGGACAGGGAGCAATCAGCCCCAGCATTTT
NA	TRBD2	TRBV24-1	TRBJ2-2	CATSDHGTSGHTGELFF	TGTGCCACCAGTGACCACGGGACTAGCGGTCATACCGGGGAGCTGTTTTTC
many	TRBD1	TRBV19	TRBJ1-3	CASSIWGQGGNTIYF	TGTGCCAGTAGTATCTGGGGACAGGGTGGAAACACCATATATTTT
NA	NA	TRBV15	TRBJ2-7	CATSRDRGFEQYF	TGTGCCACCAGCAGAGATCGGGGTTTTGAGCAGTACTTC